This TCR beta chain was recovered during a study of CD8+ T cells in alopecia areata (dated by TCRdb to about 2018). In terms of the full investigation: Treated patients were enrolled in an open-label pilot trial of oral tofacitinib at 5 to 10 mg twice daily for moderate-to-severe alopecia areata. RNA was extracted with the PAXgene miRNA kit for fixed scalp, the miRNeasy kit for PBMCs, and the RNeasy kit for mouse skin. Tofacitinib-treated patients had biopsies at baseline and at 4 and 24 weeks of treatment, with a later scalp biopsy in several patients. The study used high-throughput TCRbeta sequencing to examine T cell clonal expansion in alopecia areata, in both the C3H/HeJ mouse model and human patients. Clonality in the scalp was compared among normal scalp (n=4), patchy alopecia areata scalp (n=8), and alopecia totalis/universalis scalp (n=8). Tofacitinib was administered for 6 to 18 months, and 6 months of follow-up off drug were then conducted to assess delayed response and recurrence. Scalp tissue and sorted CD4+ and CD8+ peripheral blood T cells from patchy and totalis/universalis alopecia areata patients and from healthy controls were covered by human TCRbeta sequencing. immunoSEQ multiplex PCR using 35 Vbeta forward primers and 13 Jbeta reverse primers was used to amplify TCRbeta CDR3 regions. The paper's findings and limits, for the study overall: Shared TCR sequences between patients were less evident than in mice, which may be partly attributable to HLA diversity in the patient population. Unlike mouse skin, where gammadelta T cells dominate, normal human skin contains resident alphabeta T cells that get sequenced too, which complicates analysis of the scalp TCR repertoire. Lesional scalp, especially in alopecia totalis/universalis, showed higher clonality and more expanded CD8+ clones than normal scalp, suggesting antigenic drive.

The library was made by the immunoSEQ multiplex PCR assay. For TCR sequencing, RNA was extracted from every sample and reverse transcribed into cDNA to serve as template. First-strand cDNA was synthesized using SuperScript III with a 2:1 mix of oligo-dT and random hexamers. A synthetic immune receptor repertoire was used to measure amplification bias, and any remaining bias was corrected computationally. From the authors' description of their analysis: Raw reads were preprocessed to remove errors, and CDR3 was defined according to IMGT conventions as the region from the conserved cysteine to phenylalanine. Clonality was computed by normalizing Shannon entropy by log2 of the number of productive unique TCRs and subtracting the result from 1. Whether scalp clones were CD4 or CD8 was inferred by matching scalp TCRbeta sequences against CD4 and CD8 repertoires sorted from blood. As stored in TCRdb, this immuneACCESS dataset retains in-frame rearrangements with V and J assigned. A fraction of the clones does not appear; measured against another copy, unresolved V genes explain less than half of the discrepancy, and the remainder lacks a known reason. Clone size and V and J calls were adopted from that table, with D and trimming inferred from the DNA. Recorded for this sample are 200,000 to 250,000 clones; 50% to 60% of them occurred a single time. The ten largest clonotypes hold 0.45% of the sample.

What this sample's time point label stands for: baseline before oral tofacitinib. Lesional scalp punch biopsies and peripheral blood were obtained from alopecia areata patients. PBMCs were separated by density centrifugation and stained for CD3, CD4 and CD8, after which CD4+ and CD8+ T cells were sorted on a FACSAria. V has 7 bases trimmed and J has 5 bases trimmed; junction bases matching no gene number 13. Spanning cysteine to phenylalanine, the CDR3 consists of 14 amino acids. This entry keeps only the CDR3 DNA: 42 bases, framed from base 1. The germline V gene sets CDR1 to SQVTM and CDR2 to ANQGSEA. Details on this clone: Its antigen is unknown. Per-base qualities were not stored, and no clone one base away is much larger.

This sequence originates from a human donor with alopecia areata. In this chain, TRBV29-1 is recombined with TRBJ2-7; TRBD2 agrees with 8 junctional bases. The sequencing used CD4+ T cells sorted from blood, collected at week 0. In nucleotides, the sequence is TGCAGCGCCTCACTGAGACTAGCGAAACACGAGCAGTACTTC. This gives the protein CSASLRLAKHEQYF.